Included here is one T cell receptor beta chain sequence, with context. Its antigen is as yet unknown. Trimming cost V 5 bases and J 5 bases; bases outside gene matches: 9. The CDR3 covers 16 residues. Germline CDR1 and CDR2: SEHNR and FQNEAQ (reference sequence). This record comes from a study of PD-1 blockade in mismatch repair-deficient tumors. Study results and caveats: Tumor-resident clones, often undetectable pretreatment in blood, expanded then contracted after pembrolizumab.

All patients were mismatch repair deficient, assessed by either PCR or immunohistochemistry. TCR sequencing covered three patients who responded to pembrolizumab. Sequencing used immunoSEQ multiplex PCR; TCRdb keeps in-frame clones, though not all of them. The profile covers 130,000 or so clones, with around 86% appearing a single time and approximately 13% taken by the ten largest. The receptor comes from an adult with mismatch repair-deficient cancer. The source material was peripheral blood, sampled 44 weeks after starting pembrolizumab. The rearrangement links TRBV7-9 to TRBJ2-7; 13 bases fit TRBD2. CDR3: CASSAPPGLAGHEQYF. The CDR3 coding sequence is TGTGCCAGCAGCGCCCCCCCGGGACTAGCGGGACACGAGCAGTACTTC.